Listed below are T cell receptor beta chains from one sample, sequenced in a study of PD-L1 blockade in urothelial cancer. The repertoire was sequenced with immunoSEQ multiplex PCR; TCRdb's copy has only in-frame clones and lacks some. The table lists 35,000 to 40,000 clones, 80% to 95% of them singletons. The sample consisted of PBMCs, taken around atezolizumab (anti-PD-L1) treatment. Receptors were obtained from a man between 65 and 85 years old with urothelial cancer. The CDR3 runs from the conserved cysteine through the conserved F or W. A D gene is named only where the DNA matches it firmly. Some rows have no size entry. The others give once, few or many, or a class for an expanded clone.

J gene,clone size,V gene,D gene,CDR3 protein,CDR3 DNA
TRBJ2-3,NA,TRBV5-6,TRBD2,CASSLLREGYTDTQYF,TGTGCCAGCAGCTTGTTGCGGGAGGGCTACACAGATACGCAGTATTTT
TRBJ2-7,once,TRBV6-5,TRBD2,CASSYVAGGPSYF,TGTGCCAGCAGTTACGTAGCGGGAGGTCCCAGTTACTTC
TRBJ2-7,once,TRBV5-1,NA,CASSLGRAGAFVAEQYF,TGCGCCAGCAGCTTGGGGCGCGCTGGTGCGTTTGTAGCCGAGCAGTACTTC
TRBJ2-1,NA,TRBV28,NA,CASSLGWVSYNEQFF,TGTGCCAGCAGTCTCGGGTGGGTCTCCTACAATGAGCAGTTCTTC
TRBJ2-7,NA,TRBV5-4,NA,CASSLSMVGVTYEQYF,TGTGCCAGCAGCTTGTCTATGGTGGGAGTTACCTACGAGCAGTACTTC
TRBJ1-2,NA,TRBV5-4,NA,CASSLAGGVYGYTF,TGTGCCAGCAGCTTGGCCGGGGGGGTCTATGGCTACACCTTC
TRBJ2-7,NA,TRBV5-1,TRBD2,CASSLESGRAHEQYF,TGCGCCAGCAGCTTGGAAAGCGGGAGGGCCCACGAGCAGTACTTC
TRBJ2-5,NA,TRBV5-1,TRBD1,CASSIQGAETQYF,TGCGCCAGCAGCATACAGGGGGCTGAGACCCAGTACTTC
TRBJ2-7,NA,TRBV6-4,NA,CASSDSIGETYEQYF,TGTGCCAGCAGTGACTCGATAGGGGAAACCTACGAGCAGTACTTC
TRBJ2-7,NA,TRBV11-2,NA,CASSLARGYEQYF,TGTGCCAGCAGCTTAGCCCGGGGCTACGAGCAGTACTTC
TRBJ2-7,NA,TRBV7-2,NA,CASSQSIGRKHEQYF,TGTGCCAGCAGCCAGTCAATCGGGAGAAAACACGAGCAGTACTTC
TRBJ1-1,NA,TRBV28,NA,CASSRGYMNTEAFF,TGTGCCAGCAGTCGGGGGTACATGAACACTGAAGCTTTCTTT
TRBJ2-2,NA,TRBV19,TRBD1,CASTNRGNTGELFF,TGTGCCAGTACCAACAGGGGGAACACCGGGGAGCTGTTTTTT
TRBJ2-1,NA,TRBV28,TRBD2,CASSGGASLWGGQFF,TGTGCCAGCAGCGGCGGGGCTTCCCTCTGGGGGGGGCAGTTCTTC
TRBJ1-5,NA,TRBV28,NA,CASRTGNQPQHF,TGTGCCAGTCGAACAGGGAATCAGCCCCAGCATTTT
TRBJ2-2,NA,TRBV6-5,TRBD1,CASSSLDRGNTGELFF,TGTGCCAGCAGTTCCCTGGACAGGGGGAACACCGGGGAGCTGTTTTTT
TRBJ1-2,NA,TRBV5-8,NA,CASSLRRRGFNGYTF,TGTGCCAGCAGCTTGCGACGTCGGGGGTTCAATGGCTACACCTTC
TRBJ2-3,NA,TRBV15,TRBD2,CATSRDGTSGTDTQYF,TGTGCCACCAGCAGAGATGGGACTAGCGGGACCGATACGCAGTATTTT
TRBJ2-3,NA,TRBV27,TRBD2,CASNPSGRAPDTQYF,TGTGCCAGCAATCCTAGCGGGAGGGCCCCAGATACGCAGTATTTT
TRBJ2-7,NA,TRBV5-1,NA,CASSYLTARPYEQYF,TGCGCCAGCAGCTACCTGACAGCTAGACCCTACGAGCAGTACTTC
TRBJ2-3,once,TRBV29-1,TRBD2,CSAEGGSADTQYF,TGCAGCGCCGAGGGAGGGAGTGCAGATACGCAGTATTTT
TRBJ2-7,NA,TRBV4-1,TRBD1,CASSQAGQGFDEQYF,TGCGCCAGCAGCCAAGCGGGACAGGGGTTCGACGAGCAGTACTTC
TRBJ1-5,NA,TRBV11-3,TRBD1,CASSTARQGARSAHF,TGTGCCAGCAGCACCGCTAGACAGGGGGCGCGAAGCGCTCATTTT
TRBJ2-2,NA,TRBV10-2,NA,CASKNTGELFF,TGCGCCAGTAAGAACACCGGGGAGCTGTTTTTT
TRBJ2-1,NA,TRBV19,TRBD1,CASSIVRTGGSGLFNEQFF,TGTGCCAGTAGTATAGTCCGGACAGGGGGCAGCGGCCTCTTCAATGAGCAGTTCTTC
TRBJ2-3,few,TRBV6-1,NA,CASSEASWRTASTDTQYF,TGTGCCAGCAGTGAAGCGAGTTGGAGGACCGCTAGCACAGATACGCAGTATTTT
TRBJ2-1,once,TRBV5-1,NA,CASSFRQGGIEKFF,TGCGCCAGCAGCTTCAGACAGGGAGGAATAGAGAAGTTCTTC
TRBJ2-1,NA,TRBV9,TRBD2,CASSVGGTSGSSAYNEQFF,TGTGCCAGCAGCGTAGGTGGGACTAGCGGGAGTTCTGCCTACAATGAGCAGTTCTTC
TRBJ1-4,NA,TRBV27,NA,CASSSRPPGGTNEKLFF,TGTGCCAGCAGTTCCCGCCCTCCGGGGGGGACTAATGAAAAACTGTTTTTT
TRBJ2-7,NA,TRBV5-6,TRBD2,CASSPTSGRVSEQYF,TGTGCCAGCAGCCCGACTAGCGGGAGGGTAAGCGAGCAGTACTTC
TRBJ1-1,NA,TRBV25-1,TRBD1,CASTFSGTGKTEAFF,TGTGCCAGCACCTTTTCCGGGACAGGGAAGACTGAAGCTTTCTTT
TRBJ2-7,NA,TRBV5-1,TRBD1,CASSDVPGQGLYEQYF,TGCGCCAGCAGCGACGTCCCGGGACAGGGGTTATACGAGCAGTACTTC
TRBJ2-1,NA,TRBV11-2,TRBD2,CASSPIAGGLGNEQFF,TGTGCCAGCAGCCCTATAGCGGGAGGCCTTGGGAATGAGCAGTTCTTC
TRBJ2-5,NA,TRBV14,TRBD1,CASSHLTGVKETQYF,TGTGCCAGCAGCCACCTGACAGGGGTTAAAGAGACCCAGTACTTC
TRBJ2-5,NA,TRBV15,TRBD2,CATSGLTSGRDQETQYF,TGTGCCACCAGCGGATTGACTAGCGGGAGAGACCAAGAGACCCAGTACTTC
TRBJ1-1,NA,TRBV28,TRBD1,CATRQGTNTEAFF,TGTGCCACCAGACAGGGTACGAACACTGAAGCTTTCTTT
TRBJ2-2,NA,TRBV9,TRBD1,CASSFSTGVGGELFF,TGTGCCAGCAGCTTCTCTACAGGGGTGGGGGGGGAGCTGTTTTTT
TRBJ2-7,NA,TRBV7-9,TRBD1,CASSRGQGHEQYF,TGTGCCAGCAGTCGCGGACAGGGCCACGAGCAGTACTTC
TRBJ1-1,few,TRBV28,NA,CAARETEAFF,TGTGCGGCCAGGGAAACTGAAGCTTTCTTT
TRBJ2-1,NA,TRBV11-2,TRBD2,CASSLDAGVRYNEQFF,TGTGCCAGCAGCTTAGACGCGGGAGTCCGATACAATGAGCAGTTCTTC
TRBJ1-5,NA,TRBV13,NA,CASSLGLVRKPQHF,TGTGCCAGCAGCTTAGGGTTAGTGAGGAAGCCCCAGCATTTT
TRBJ2-7,NA,TRBV5-4,NA,CASSSLRDTRYEQYF,TGTGCCAGCAGCTCCCTACGGGACACCCGCTACGAGCAGTACTTC
TRBJ2-3,NA,TRBV4-1,TRBD2,CASSHFSGREADTQYF,TGCGCCAGCAGCCATTTTAGCGGGAGGGAGGCAGATACGCAGTATTTT
TRBJ1-2,NA,TRBV15,NA,CATSRVGVYGYTF,TGTGCCACCAGCAGAGTCGGGGTATATGGCTACACCTTC
TRBJ2-3,NA,TRBV10-3,NA,CAISESPGRHDTQYF,TGTGCCATCAGTGAGTCCCCCGGGAGACACGATACGCAGTATTTT